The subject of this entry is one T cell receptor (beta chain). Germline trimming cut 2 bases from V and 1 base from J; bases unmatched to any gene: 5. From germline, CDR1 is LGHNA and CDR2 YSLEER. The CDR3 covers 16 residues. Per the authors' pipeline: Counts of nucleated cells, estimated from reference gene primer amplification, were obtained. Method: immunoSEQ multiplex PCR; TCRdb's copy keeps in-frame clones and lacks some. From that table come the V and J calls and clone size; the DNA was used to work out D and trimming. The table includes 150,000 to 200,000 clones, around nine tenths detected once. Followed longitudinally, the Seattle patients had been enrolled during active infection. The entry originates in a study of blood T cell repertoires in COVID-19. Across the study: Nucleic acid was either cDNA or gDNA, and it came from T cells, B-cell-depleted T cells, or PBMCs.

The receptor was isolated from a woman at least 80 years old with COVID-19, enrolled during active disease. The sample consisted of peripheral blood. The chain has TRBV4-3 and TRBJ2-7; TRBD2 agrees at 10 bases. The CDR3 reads CASSQSFSGRSYEQYF. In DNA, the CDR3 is TGCGCCAGCAGCCAATCTTTTAGCGGGAGGTCCTACGAGCAGTACTTC.